The 32 T cell receptor beta chains below come from one sample, sequenced in a study of T cells in Graves' hyperthyroidism and ophthalmopathy (dated by TCRdb to between 2018 and 2021). The receptor library was made with multiplex PCR. The sequencer was an Illumina HiSeq 2000. TCR beta CDR3 regions were amplified from RNA transcripts. A first-round RT-PCR of the TCR CDR3 used the HTBI primer set with the Qiagen OneStep RT-PCR kit. TCRdb ran its own pipeline on the public reads, namely fastp trimming at Q25 and MiXCR clone calling, and kept in-frame beta chains. Rows with one shared CDR3 protein collapse into an entry with the most common genes and DNA. This sample gives about 550,000 distinct CDR3 sequences in total; around 21% of them show up just once. 26% of the sample is in the top ten clones. Sequencing used blood. These receptors all come from a man younger than 35 with Graves' hyperthyroidism.

Concerning this clonotype: At one boundary the junction diverges from the germline segment, which might be a read error. The chain recombines TRBV6-2 or TRBV6-3 with TRBJ2-5, with D perhaps TRBD1 (5 bases). This CDR3 spans 14 amino acids. The V gene's germline CDR1 is MNHEY and CDR2 SVGEGT. The CDR3 DNA reads TGTGCCAGCAGTAAGATAGGGGCACTGGAGACCCTGTACTTC. It specifies CASSKIGALETLYF.

V and J are TRBV30 and TRBJ1-5, with D maybe TRBD1 (5 bases). The CDR3 is made up of 14 amino acids. The ends were cut back, 0 bases at V and 6 bases at J, with 12 bases in the middle. Germline V lookup: CDR1 GTSNPN, CDR2 SVGIG (reference sequence). The CDR3 here is CAWSVPGGSQPQHF. The CDR3 DNA follows: TGTGCCTGGAGTGTACCGGGGGGGAGTCAGCCCCAGCATTTT.

This clonotype was counted many times. The chain joins TRBV7-2 to TRBJ2-7; D may be TRBD1 or TRBD2 (6 bases each). Per germline, CDR1 SGHTA and CDR2 FQGNSA. Trimming took 0 bases from V and 3 from J, leaving 9 bases between them. The CDR3 runs 14 residues. CDR3 coding DNA: TGTGCCAGCAGCTTAGCGGGGGGCCACTACGAGCAGTACTTC. Translation: CASSLAGGHYEQYF. The full variable domain, in which reference TRBV7-2 and TRBJ2-7 provide the parts outside the CDR3, is GAGVSQSPSNKVTEKGKDVELRCDPISGHTALYWYRQSLGQGLEFLIYFQGNSAPDKSGLPSDRFSAERTGGSVSTLTIQRTQQEDSAVYLCASSLAGGHYEQYFGPGTRLTVT.

This clonotype appeared many times. The rearrangement joins TRBV20-1 to TRBJ1-5; maybe TRBD1 (6 bases). Germline values: CDR1 DFQATT, CDR2 SNEGSKA (reference sequence). Trimming took off 6 bases at V and 0 bases at J, with 15 bases between the two ends. This CDR3 is 15 amino acids long. Written as DNA, the CDR3 is TGCAGTGCACAACCCAGGGACACTAGCAATCAGCCCCAGCATTTT. Encoded protein: CSAQPRDTSNQPQHF.

The sample holds many counts of this clonotype. The chain recombines TRBV6-1 with TRBJ1-2; D gene uncertain. The CDR3 is 14 amino acids. Germline assignment: CDR1 MNHNS and CDR2 SASEGT. V lost 4 bases, J lost 4 bases, and 13 bases lay in between. The CDR3 here is CASSGEPGTYGYTF. The CDR3 DNA follows: TGTGCCAGCAGTGGCGAACCGGGAACCTATGGCTACACCTTC.

Ten or more counts support this clonotype. The genes are TRBV2 and TRBJ2-5; D gene ambiguous. Trimming took off 6 bases at V and 5 bases at J, with 4 bases between the two ends. The V gene's germline CDR1 is SNHLY and CDR2 FYNNEI. CDR3 length: 10 amino acids. Here the CDR3 DNA reads TGTGCCAGCAGAGGGGAGACCCAGTACTTC. It is translated as CASRGETQYF.

The J gene is TRBJ2-7, the V gene TRBV25-1; perhaps TRBD2 as D (5 bases). The germline V gene encodes CDR1 MGHDK and CDR2 SYGVNS. Deletions cut 2 bases from V and 2 bases from J, with 13 bases between. This CDR3 has 15 amino acids. For the CDR3, the DNA is TGTGCCAGCAGTGAAGAGGGTGGAGCCCCCTACGAGCAGTACTTC. This codes for CASSEEGGAPYEQYF.

Ten or more counts support this clonotype. This chain joins TRBV12-3 or TRBV12-4 and TRBJ1-1; unclear D gene. The CDR3 is made up of 13 amino acids. V lost 0 bases and J lost 4, with 6 bases in between. The DNA of the CDR3 is TGTGCCAGCAGTTTAGCCCGAGGCACTGAAGCTTTCTTT. It translates to CASSLARGTEAFF.

This chain joins TRBV12-3 or TRBV12-4 and TRBJ1-2; a weak D match, TRBD1 (6 bases). V lost 4 bases and J 8 bases, leaving 20 bases between the germline ends. CDR3 length: 15 residues. The CDR3 bases are TGTGCCAGCAGTTCTGGCGGGGGGGCAGGAAGAGGCTACACCTTC. This gives the protein CASSSGGGAGRGYTF.

This clonotype was observed many times. The V gene is TRBV6-5, the J gene TRBJ2-5; 8 nucleotides align to TRBD2. V shed 8 bases, J shed 1 base, and the junction held 9 bases outside the gene matches. Germline CDR1 and CDR2: MNHEY and SVGAGI. The CDR3 totals 15 residues. The CDR3 protein is CASQGQRGLQETQYF. The CDR3, as DNA: TGTGCCAGCCAAGGTCAGCGGGGGCTCCAAGAGACCCAGTACTTC.

This clonotype was seen ten or more times. The gene calls are TRBV5-1 and TRBJ2-5, with 10 bases that match TRBD2. Germline lookup yields CDR1 SGHRS and CDR2 YFSETQ. This CDR3 contains 15 residues. V shed 4 bases, J shed 4 bases, and the junction held 7 bases outside the gene matches. This CDR3 reads CASSTSGGAGETQYF. CDR3 in DNA: TGCGCCAGCAGCACCAGCGGGGGGGCAGGAGAGACCCAGTACTTC.

The V and J genes are TRBV12-3 or TRBV12-4 and TRBJ2-7; possible D gene TRBD1, 5 bases. V was clipped by 5 bases and J by 2 bases, with 13 bases between them. The CDR3 contains 14 residues. The CDR3 loop is CASSPSPGPYEQYF. The CDR3 nucleotides are TGTGCCAGCAGTCCCTCGCCAGGGCCCTACGAGCAGTACTTC.

V is TRBV6-2 or TRBV6-3 and J is TRBJ1-1; 10 positions agree with TRBD1. The germline V gene encodes CDR1 MNHEY and CDR2 SVGEGT. Germline trimming cut 6 bases from V and 3 bases from J; bases unmatched to any gene: 4. This CDR3 contains 14 residues. For the CDR3, the DNA is TGTGCCAGCAGCTGGGACAGGGGTTACACTGAAGCTTTCTTT. It specifies CASSWDRGYTEAFF.

The rearrangement joins TRBV6-1 to TRBJ2-7, with a tentative D call TRBD2 (6 bases). The V gene's germline CDR1 is MNHNS and CDR2 SASEGT. The CDR3 loop spans 15 amino acids. Trimming removed 6 bases at V and 4 bases at J, with 19 bases between. The CDR3 sequence is CASRTMGGGVYEQYF. CDR3 nucleotides: TGTGCCAGCAGAACCATGGGAGGAGGGGTTTACGAGCAGTACTTC.

This clonotype has just a few counts. The chain uses TRBV27 and TRBJ2-6; TRBD2 might be the D (6 bases). With 2 bases removed from V and 11 bases from J, the gap between germline ends came to 16 bases. Per the germline V gene, CDR1 is MNHEY and CDR2 is SMNVEV (reference sequence). The CDR3 runs to 15 residues. This CDR3 is CASSLLRESSYVLTF. DNA of the CDR3: TGTGCCAGCAGTTTACTACGGGAGAGCTCCTACGTCCTGACTTTC.

This clonotype was detected many times. V usage is TRBV19 and J usage is TRBJ2-7, with a tentative D call TRBD1 (6 bases). This CDR3 is built from 15 residues. V gave up 3 bases and J gave up 4 bases, with 16 bases separating them. Germline V gene lookup returns CDR1 LNHDA and CDR2 SQIVND (reference sequence). CDR3 DNA: TGTGCCAGTAGTATGGTGCAGGGGAATAGATACGAGCAGTACTTC. It is translated as CASSMVQGNRYEQYF.

The chain has TRBV12-3 or TRBV12-4 and TRBJ2-7; 9 bases fit TRBD2. The CDR3 is 16 residues long. V dropped 4 bases and J dropped 7; count of bases not matched to a gene: 14. The CDR3 nucleotides are TGTGCCAGCAGTTCTCTGGCTAGCGGGGCGGAAGGGGAGCAGTACTTC. It specifies CASSSLASGAEGEQYF.

This clonotype was recorded many times. The CDR3 is CASNRDGAMNTEAFF. CDR3 sequence (DNA): TGTGCCAGCAATCGGGACGGGGCCATGAACACTGAAGCTTTCTTT. V is TRBV6-1 and J is TRBJ1-1; TRBD1 might be the D (5 bases). Germline V lookup: CDR1 MNHNS, CDR2 SASEGT. This CDR3 comprises 15 residues. Trimming shortened V by 7 bases and J by 0 bases, and 15 bases separated the two germline ends.

This clonotype was counted many times. J is TRBJ1-1 and V is TRBV12-5, with a possible D match to TRBD1 (6 bases). Deletions cut 1 base from V and 3 bases from J, with 6 bases between. Germline V gene lookup returns CDR1 LGHNT and CDR2 FRNRAP. The CDR3 covers 13 residues. CDR3 coding DNA: TGTGCTAGTGGTTTGGGGGGGCACACTGAAGCTTTCTTT. This gives the protein CASGLGGHTEAFF.

This clonotype was found many times. The CDR3 DNA follows: TGTGCCAGCAGCGGATGGGACAGGGCGGTTGGCTATGGCTACACCTTC. It specifies CASSGWDRAVGYGYTF. This chain links TRBV6-2 or TRBV6-3 with TRBJ1-2; TRBD1 matches at 9 bases. Germline trimming cut 6 bases from V and 4 bases from J; bases unmatched to any gene: 12. Germline loops: CDR1 MNHEY, CDR2 SVGEGT. The CDR3 loop spans 16 amino acids.

This clonotype appeared many times. V is TRBV6-1 and J is TRBJ1-2; D gene uncertain. Germline V gene sequence: CDR1 MNHNS, CDR2 SASEGT. V was shortened by 7 bases and J by 4 bases, with 13 bases between the two germline ends. The CDR3 has 13 amino acids. The CDR3 region is CASTPGQPYGYTF. CDR3 sequence (DNA): TGTGCCAGCACTCCCGGGCAACCCTATGGCTACACCTTC.

A few counts support this clonotype. The chain couples TRBV4-1 to TRBJ1-2, with 7 bases aligning to TRBD1. The CDR3 covers 16 residues. Germline CDR1 and CDR2: MGHRA and YSYEKL. V lost 3 bases, J lost 1 base, and 8 bases stayed unmatched. The CDR3 reads CASSHRGDRLNYGYTF. DNA of the CDR3: TGCGCCAGCAGCCACCGTGGGGACAGACTTAACTATGGCTACACCTTC.

The rearrangement links TRBV12-3 or TRBV12-4 to TRBJ1-2; 11 bases align to TRBD1. The CDR3 totals 13 residues. Trimming removed 5 bases from V and 6 bases from J; junction bases left unmatched: 2. CDR3 nucleotides: TGTGCCAGCAGTACGGACAGGGGGCATGGCTACACCTTC. Amino acid sequence: CASSTDRGHGYTF.

This clonotype was counted at least ten times. V gene TRBV2 combines with J gene TRBJ2-2; TRBD2 might be the D (7 bases). Germline CDR1 reads SNHLY; CDR2 reads FYNNEI. The CDR3 has 14 residues. Trimming took off 7 bases at V and 1 base at J, with 10 bases between the two ends. The CDR3 sequence is CASTGGRNTGELFF. Here the CDR3 DNA reads TGTGCCAGCACGGGGGGCCGGAACACCGGGGAGCTGTTTTTT.

The table lists this clonotype with many counts. The CDR3 loop is CASSPDRNQPQHF. Here the CDR3 DNA reads TGTGCCAGCAGCCCCGACAGGAATCAGCCCCAGCATTTT. The chain has TRBV18 and TRBJ1-5; D may be TRBD1 (6 bases). The CDR3 is 13 amino acids. Between the trimmed V and J ends, which lost 8 bases and 4 bases, there was a span of 12 bases. Germline values: CDR1 KGHSH, CDR2 LQKENI.

This clonotype was observed at least ten times. In DNA, the CDR3 is TGTGCCAGCAGAACGGACAGGGGGCGGACTGAAGCTTTCTTT. Translation: CASRTDRGRTEAFF. The chain is built from TRBV2 and TRBJ1-1; 11 nucleotides align to TRBD1. CDR1 is SNHLY and CDR2 is FYNNEI in the germline V gene. V trimming: 6 bases; J trimming: 5 bases; junction bases outside the gene matches: 5. CDR3 size: 14 residues.

In its sample, this clonotype was seen many times. This chain links TRBV30 with TRBJ2-5; 7 bases agree with TRBD2. Looked up from germline, CDR1 is GTSNPN and CDR2 is SVGIG (reference sequence). This CDR3 has 13 residues. J lost 4 bases, V lost 3 bases, and 5 bases had no gene match. CDR3 loop: CAWSGGGLETQYF. The CDR3 DNA reads TGTGCCTGGAGCGGCGGGGGTCTAGAGACCCAGTACTTC.

This clonotype came up many times. The V call is TRBV5-1, the J call TRBJ2-5; 7 positions match TRBD1. The CDR3 runs to 16 residues. Germline loops: CDR1 SGHRS, CDR2 YFSETQ. After removal of 4 bases from V and 4 bases from J, the junction contained 13 bases not matched to a gene. The CDR3 loop reads CASSPGPTGTRETQYF. DNA for the CDR3: TGCGCCAGCAGCCCCGGTCCGACAGGGACGCGAGAGACCCAGTACTTC.

The chain carries TRBV12-3 or TRBV12-4 and TRBJ1-3, with D uncertain. The CDR3 loop spans 14 amino acids. Trimming removed 6 bases from V and 0 bases from J, with 9 bases in between. CDR3 sequence (DNA): TGTGCCAGCAGGGAGGGATTCTCTGGAAACACCATATATTTT. Encoded protein: CASREGFSGNTIYF.

This clonotype came up many times. This chain uses TRBV29-1 with TRBJ1-2; no reliable D call. There are 12 residues in the CDR3. Germline CDR1 is SQVTM and CDR2 is ANQGSEA. V lost 6 bases to trimming and J lost 7 bases, with 15 bases between them. CDR3 residues: CSVTPNRGGYTF. CDR3 in DNA: TGCAGCGTGACACCTAACCGGGGTGGCTACACCTTC.

At least ten counts were recorded for this clonotype. The chain employs TRBV2 and TRBJ2-7; the D gene is possibly TRBD2 (5 bases). There are 15 residues in the CDR3. The V gene lost 7 bases and the J gene lost 4 bases, with 20 bases spanning the gap. Germline CDR1 and CDR2: SNHLY and FYNNEI. CDR3 coding DNA: TGTGCCAGCATCAGGTGGTGGGAGATACTTTACGAGCAGTACTTC. Residues: CASIRWWEILYEQYF. The full variable domain, its missing parts supplied by reference TRBV2 and TRBJ2-7, is EPEVTQTPSHQVTQMGQEVILRCVPISNHLYFYWYRQILGQKVEFLVSFYNNEISEKSEIFDDQFSVERPDGSNFTLKIRSTKLEDSAMYFCASIRWWEILYEQYFGPGTRLTVT.

This clonotype has a handful of counts. The chain carries TRBV6-5 and TRBJ2-5, with D tentatively TRBD1 or TRBD2 (5 bases each). The CDR3 covers 13 residues. V shed 0 bases and J shed 9 bases, with 11 bases lying between them. CDR1 MNHEY and CDR2 SVGAGI come from the germline V gene. CDR3 coding DNA: TGTGCCAGCAGTTACTCCCGAAGGGGAGCCCAGTACTTC. Translated, it gives CASSYSRRGAQYF.